The table lists the clone carrying this T cell receptor (beta chain) with a few counts. What it binds is not known. TCRdb re-analysed the reads in MiXCR, keeping a single row per CDR3 protein. Altogether 900,000 to 950,000 distinct CDR3 sequences are present, around 32% being singletons, with the ten largest covering roughly an eighth. This sample is part of a study of T cell repertoires in cytomegalovirus infection. Study-wide context: Epitope selection comprised recently identified HLA-C-restricted CMV epitopes and well-studied HLA-B-restricted CMV epitopes.

V was clipped by 4 bases and J by 2 bases; unmatched bases: 4. CDR1 is SNHLY and CDR2 is FYNNEI in the germline V gene. CDR3 size: 15 residues. The chain employs TRBV2 and TRBJ1-5; 8 nucleotides agree with TRBD1. The material was cultured CD8+ T cells from PBMCs, obtained from culture after CMV antigen stimulation. The sequence derives from a human donor in good health (CMV status not recorded). Some clones in this sample may be carry-over from other donors' samples. The CDR3 loop is CASSVPGGGNQPQHF. CDR3 DNA sequence: TGTGCCAGCAGTGTTCCAGGGGGCGGCAATCAGCCCCAGCATTTT.